A single T cell receptor (beta chain) is shown here with its context. The antigen remains unidentified. This specimen belongs to a study of beta chain features in type 1 diabetes. Findings and caveats of the study: Within each of all four CD4+ subsets, Type 1 diabetes patients had TCRB CDR3s that were moderately but significantly shorter.

CDR1 is LGHNA and CDR2 is YNFKEQ in the germline V gene. Trimming removed 0 bases from V and 8 bases from J; junction bases left unmatched: 7. CDR3 size: 16 residues. The investigators reverse transcribed all of the isolated RNA, so they sequenced expressed TCRB transcripts. TCRdb keeps only in-frame clones here, not all; method: immunoSEQ multiplex PCR. In the table there are 250,000 to 300,000 clones, roughly an eighth of which are singletons. Sequenced material: naive CD4+ T cells from blood. The chain couples TRBV4-2 to TRBJ1-4; 9 nucleotides match TRBD1. The sequence came from a man aged 25 to 40 with type 1 diabetes. The CDR3 loop reads CASSQDQGDREEKLFF. The CDR3 DNA is TGTGCCAGCAGCCAAGATCAGGGGGACAGGGAGGAAAAACTGTTTTTT.